This T cell receptor (beta chain) was obtained from a study of long-term antiretroviral therapy in people with HIV. General observations from the study: Dominating the repertoire at all time points were the clones that expanded before ART. Someone took the blood between 2004 and 2017, maybe while older ART regimens were in use. Relative to control repertoires, HIV repertoires exhibited narrower CDR3 length ranges.

Running of the v3.0 immunoSEQ assay took place at survey level. Sequenced by immunoSEQ multiplex PCR; TCRdb stores in-frame clones only, minus some. The sample lists 25,000 to 35,000 clones, about 86% occurring once. Notes on this clone: Its antigen remains unidentified.

One or more pre-ART and two or more post-ART PBMC samples were available from each donor. After removal of 4 bases from V and 7 bases from J, the junction contained 6 bases not matched to a gene. The germline gives CDR1 SNHLY, CDR2 FYNNEI. The CDR3 has 15 amino acids. The sequence came from a woman in her twenties or thirties with HIV. The source was unsorted PBMCs, collected 0.8 years after starting antiretroviral therapy. The chain uses TRBV2 and TRBJ2-1; TRBD2 matches 11 bases. The CDR3 is CASSVAGGPVNEQFF. The DNA of the CDR3 is TGTGCCAGCAGTGTAGCGGGGGGGCCTGTAAATGAGCAGTTCTTC. The variable domain in full, with the rest retrieved from reference TRBV2 and TRBJ2-1, is EPEVTQTPSHQVTQMGQEVILRCVPISNHLYFYWYRQILGQKVEFLVSFYNNEISEKSEIFDDQFSVERPDGSNFTLKIRSTKLEDSAMYFCASSVAGGPVNEQFFGPGTRLTVL.